Listed below are T cell receptor beta chains from one sample, sequenced in a study of blood T cell repertoires in COVID-19. Measured with immunoSEQ multiplex PCR; TCRdb has only the in-frame clones, and not every one. The sample consists of 200,000 or so clones, 88% of them appearing once. Sequencing was done on a sample of peripheral blood. These receptors all stem from a man in his 70s with active or convalescent COVID-19. The CDR3 runs from the conserved cysteine through the conserved F or W. Fields, in order: clone size, J gene, V gene, D gene, CDR3 protein, CDR3 DNA. A D gene is named only where the DNA matches it firmly. Expanded clones get a size class; other rows say once, few or many, or leave the size out.

clone size: .; J gene: TRBJ2-1; V gene: TRBV28; D gene: TRBD1; CDR3 protein: CASSPRGQRYNEQFF; CDR3 DNA: TGTGCCAGCAGCCCTCGGGGACAGAGATACAATGAGCAGTTCTTC
clone size: few; J gene: TRBJ2-3; V gene: TRBV9; D gene: TRBD1; CDR3 protein: CASSHRPKGAADTQYF; CDR3 DNA: TGTGCCAGCAGCCATCGACCCAAGGGGGCCGCAGATACGCAGTATTTT
clone size: .; J gene: TRBJ1-1; V gene: TRBV19; D gene: .; CDR3 protein: CASSTGDPVTEAFF; CDR3 DNA: TGTGCCAGTAGTACCGGGGATCCGGTCACTGAAGCTTTCTTT
clone size: .; J gene: TRBJ2-7; V gene: TRBV6-2/TRBV6-3; D gene: TRBD1; CDR3 protein: CASSYFRDRVWIHEQYF; CDR3 DNA: TGTGCCAGCAGTTATTTCCGGGACAGGGTCTGGATCCACGAGCAGTACTTC
clone size: .; J gene: TRBJ2-3; V gene: TRBV5-1; D gene: TRBD1; CDR3 protein: CASSGTGGTDTQYF; CDR3 DNA: TGCGCCAGCTCCGGGACAGGGGGCACAGATACGCAGTATTTT
clone size: .; J gene: TRBJ2-5; V gene: TRBV18; D gene: .; CDR3 protein: CASSPHRLGLQETQYF; CDR3 DNA: TGTGCCAGCTCACCACACCGACTAGGTTTGCAAGAGACCCAGTACTTC
clone size: .; J gene: TRBJ2-5; V gene: TRBV12-3/TRBV12-4; D gene: .; CDR3 protein: CASRTQGPETQYF; CDR3 DNA: TGTGCCAGCAGGACCCAGGGGCCAGAGACCCAGTACTTC
clone size: .; J gene: TRBJ2-7; V gene: TRBV3-1/TRBV3-2; D gene: .; CDR3 protein: CASSQGVDPYYEQYF; CDR3 DNA: TGTGCCAGCAGCCAGGGCGTCGACCCTTATTACGAGCAGTACTTC
clone size: few; J gene: TRBJ1-2; V gene: TRBV6-4; D gene: TRBD1; CDR3 protein: CASSEGTGTFIRGYTF; CDR3 DNA: TGTGCCAGCAGTGAGGGGACAGGGACTTTTATCCGTGGCTACACCTTC
clone size: .; J gene: TRBJ2-2; V gene: TRBV28; D gene: .; CDR3 protein: CASEATNTGELFF; CDR3 DNA: TGTGCCAGCGAGGCGACGAACACCGGGGAGCTGTTTTTT
clone size: few; J gene: TRBJ1-3; V gene: TRBV5-4; D gene: .; CDR3 protein: CASSLDQGTGNTIYF; CDR3 DNA: TGTGCCAGCAGCTTGGACCAGGGAACTGGAAACACCATATATTTT
clone size: once; J gene: TRBJ2-5; V gene: TRBV6-5; D gene: .; CDR3 protein: CASTPPGGYETQYF; CDR3 DNA: TGTGCCAGCACCCCACCAGGAGGTTATGAGACCCAGTACTTC
clone size: .; J gene: TRBJ1-4; V gene: TRBV16; D gene: .; CDR3 protein: CASSLKRTDANEKLFF; CDR3 DNA: TGTGCCAGCAGCCTCAAAAGGACAGATGCTAATGAAAAACTGTTTTTT
clone size: once; J gene: TRBJ2-5; V gene: TRBV14; D gene: .; CDR3 protein: CASSSQGAYPETQYF; CDR3 DNA: TGTGCCAGCAGCTCCCAGGGTGCCTATCCGGAGACCCAGTACTTC
clone size: .; J gene: TRBJ1-5; V gene: TRBV28; D gene: TRBD1; CDR3 protein: CASSLWGQPSTYSNQPQHF; CDR3 DNA: TGTGCCAGCAGTTTATGGGGACAGCCGTCCACGTATAGCAATCAGCCCCAGCATTTT
clone size: .; J gene: TRBJ1-3; V gene: TRBV7-8; D gene: TRBD1; CDR3 protein: CASSFGTGGQISGNTIYF; CDR3 DNA: TGTGCCAGCAGCTTCGGGACAGGGGGCCAAATCTCTGGAAACACCATATATTTT
clone size: .; J gene: TRBJ2-1; V gene: TRBV5-6; D gene: .; CDR3 protein: CASSSPTDNEQFF; CDR3 DNA: TGTGCCAGCAGCTCACCGACAGACAATGAGCAGTTCTTC
clone size: .; J gene: TRBJ1-4; V gene: TRBV5-4; D gene: TRBD1; CDR3 protein: CASSVDRGSNEKLFF; CDR3 DNA: TGTGCCAGCAGCGTAGACAGGGGCTCTAATGAAAAACTGTTTTTT
clone size: .; J gene: TRBJ2-1; V gene: TRBV4-3; D gene: .; CDR3 protein: CASSQVGRNEQFF; CDR3 DNA: TGCGCCAGCAGCCAAGTAGGGAGGAATGAGCAGTTCTTC
clone size: .; J gene: TRBJ1-5; V gene: TRBV19; D gene: .; CDR3 protein: CASSIDRVQPQHF; CDR3 DNA: TGTGCCAGTAGTATAGACAGGGTCCAGCCCCAGCATTTT
clone size: .; J gene: TRBJ1-2; V gene: TRBV15; D gene: .; CDR3 protein: CATSRSGGNYGYTF; CDR3 DNA: TGTGCCACCAGCAGGTCGGGAGGCAACTATGGCTACACCTTC
clone size: .; J gene: TRBJ2-7; V gene: TRBV6-5; D gene: .; CDR3 protein: CASSLGYEQYF; CDR3 DNA: TGTGCCAGCAGCCTCGGTTACGAGCAGTACTTC
clone size: .; J gene: TRBJ2-4; V gene: TRBV5-4; D gene: TRBD2; CDR3 protein: CASSDGTSGTKNIQYF; CDR3 DNA: TGTGCCAGCAGCGATGGGACTAGCGGGACCAAAAACATTCAGTACTTC
clone size: .; J gene: TRBJ2-2; V gene: TRBV19; D gene: TRBD1; CDR3 protein: CASSIVQGATGELFF; CDR3 DNA: TGTGCCAGTAGTATAGTGCAGGGGGCCACCGGGGAGCTGTTTTTT
clone size: .; J gene: TRBJ2-1; V gene: TRBV2; D gene: TRBD1; CDR3 protein: CASSGQGQSSYNEQFF; CDR3 DNA: TGTGCCAGCAGTGGACAGGGCCAGAGCTCCTACAATGAGCAGTTCTTC
clone size: .; J gene: TRBJ1-1; V gene: TRBV30; D gene: TRBD1; CDR3 protein: CAWSVLGTVNTEAFF; CDR3 DNA: TGTGCCTGGAGTGTACTCGGGACAGTGAACACTGAAGCTTTCTTT
clone size: .; J gene: TRBJ1-1; V gene: TRBV11-3; D gene: .; CDR3 protein: CASSLFSESTEAFF; CDR3 DNA: TGTGCCAGCAGCTTATTCTCTGAGAGCACTGAAGCTTTCTTT
clone size: .; J gene: TRBJ1-2; V gene: TRBV2; D gene: TRBD1; CDR3 protein: CASSRTGGGYGYTF; CDR3 DNA: TGTGCCAGCAGTCGGACAGGGGGAGGCTATGGCTACACCTTC
clone size: .; J gene: TRBJ2-1; V gene: TRBV5-1; D gene: TRBD2; CDR3 protein: CASSRAGEAYNEQFF; CDR3 DNA: TGCGCCAGCAGCCGAGCGGGAGAAGCCTACAATGAGCAGTTCTTC
clone size: .; J gene: TRBJ2-3; V gene: TRBV5-1; D gene: .; CDR3 protein: CASSSRGATDTQYF; CDR3 DNA: TGCGCCAGCAGCTCCCGGGGAGCCACAGATACGCAGTATTTT
clone size: .; J gene: TRBJ1-3; V gene: TRBV7-8; D gene: .; CDR3 protein: CASSLFFPKSTSSGNTIYF; CDR3 DNA: TGTGCCAGCAGCTTATTTTTCCCCAAGTCTACGAGCTCTGGAAACACCATATATTTT
clone size: .; J gene: TRBJ2-7; V gene: TRBV28; D gene: .; CDR3 protein: CASRSGQQYF; CDR3 DNA: TGTGCCAGCAGATCAGGCCAGCAGTACTTC
clone size: .; J gene: TRBJ2-7; V gene: TRBV28; D gene: TRBD1; CDR3 protein: CASSLGTGNYEQYF; CDR3 DNA: TGTGCCAGCAGTTTGGGGACAGGTAACTACGAGCAGTACTTC
clone size: few; J gene: TRBJ2-1; V gene: TRBV7-7; D gene: TRBD1; CDR3 protein: CASSPRTGGVNEQFF; CDR3 DNA: TGTGCTAGCAGCCCGAGGACAGGGGGAGTCAATGAGCAGTTCTTC
clone size: .; J gene: TRBJ1-1; V gene: TRBV28; D gene: TRBD1; CDR3 protein: CASSWTGNTEAFF; CDR3 DNA: TGTGCCAGCAGTTGGACAGGGAACACTGAAGCTTTCTTT
clone size: .; J gene: TRBJ2-3; V gene: TRBV5-1; D gene: TRBD1; CDR3 protein: CASSSDRVTSTDTQYF; CDR3 DNA: TGCGCCAGCAGCTCTGACAGGGTAACTAGCACAGATACGCAGTATTTT
clone size: once; J gene: TRBJ2-2; V gene: TRBV11-2; D gene: .; CDR3 protein: CASSLSRGELFF; CDR3 DNA: TGTGCCAGCAGCTTATCGCGCGGGGAGCTGTTTTTT
clone size: .; J gene: TRBJ2-5; V gene: TRBV7-2; D gene: .; CDR3 protein: CASSLNRVVQETQYF; CDR3 DNA: TGTGCCAGCAGCTTAAATCGGGTGGTCCAAGAGACCCAGTACTTC
clone size: once; J gene: TRBJ2-3; V gene: TRBV2; D gene: TRBD1; CDR3 protein: CASSEDRGRMGDTQYF; CDR3 DNA: TGTGCCAGCAGTGAGGACAGGGGGCGCATGGGAGATACGCAGTATTTT
clone size: .; J gene: TRBJ2-1; V gene: TRBV6-5; D gene: TRBD1; CDR3 protein: CASSRTGVVYNEQFF; CDR3 DNA: TGTGCCAGCAGCAGGACAGGGGTAGTCTACAATGAGCAGTTCTTC
clone size: .; J gene: TRBJ1-2; V gene: TRBV5-5; D gene: .; CDR3 protein: CASSQRATGYTF; CDR3 DNA: TGTGCCAGCAGCCAGCGGGCGACCGGCTACACCTTC
clone size: .; J gene: TRBJ2-7; V gene: TRBV14; D gene: TRBD2; CDR3 protein: CASSFSRGVEQYF; CDR3 DNA: TGTGCCAGCAGCTTCTCCCGGGGGGTTGAGCAGTACTTC
clone size: .; J gene: TRBJ1-2; V gene: TRBV28; D gene: TRBD1; CDR3 protein: CASSLSPGQGISYTF; CDR3 DNA: TGTGCCAGCAGTTTATCACCGGGACAGGGGATAAGCTACACCTTC
clone size: once; J gene: TRBJ1-2; V gene: TRBV18; D gene: .; CDR3 protein: CASSPTQGHGYTF; CDR3 DNA: TGTGCCAGCTCACCAACACAGGGCCATGGCTACACCTTC
clone size: .; J gene: TRBJ1-2; V gene: TRBV6-2/TRBV6-3; D gene: TRBD1; CDR3 protein: CASSFGTGLITF; CDR3 DNA: TGTGCCAGCAGTTTTGGGACAGGGTTGATCACCTTC
clone size: .; J gene: TRBJ2-7; V gene: TRBV27; D gene: .; CDR3 protein: CASSLFGRLYF; CDR3 DNA: TGTGCCAGCAGTTTATTCGGGAGACTGTACTTC
clone size: .; J gene: TRBJ2-1; V gene: TRBV7-8; D gene: TRBD2; CDR3 protein: CASSRVGTSGNNEQFF; CDR3 DNA: TGTGCCAGCAGCCGAGTCGGGACTAGCGGGAACAATGAGCAGTTCTTC
clone size: .; J gene: TRBJ2-7; V gene: TRBV2; D gene: .; CDR3 protein: CASRNGPPGEQYF; CDR3 DNA: TGTGCCAGCCGAAACGGCCCCCCGGGAGAGCAGTACTTC
clone size: .; J gene: TRBJ1-1; V gene: TRBV30; D gene: .; CDR3 protein: CAWSLIEGSEAFF; CDR3 DNA: TGTGCCTGGAGTCTCATAGAAGGGAGTGAAGCTTTCTTT
clone size: few; J gene: TRBJ2-5; V gene: TRBV15; D gene: TRBD1; CDR3 protein: CATSTQRQGQETQYF; CDR3 DNA: TGTGCCACCAGCACCCAAAGACAGGGACAAGAGACCCAGTACTTC
clone size: .; J gene: TRBJ2-3; V gene: TRBV28; D gene: TRBD2; CDR3 protein: CASSHRAGASTDTQYF; CDR3 DNA: TGTGCCAGCAGTCATCGAGCGGGAGCTAGCACAGATACGCAGTATTTT
clone size: .; J gene: TRBJ1-4; V gene: TRBV28; D gene: .; CDR3 protein: CASRRTNPPSNEKLFF; CDR3 DNA: TGTGCCAGCAGGCGAACGAACCCACCGAGTAATGAAAAACTGTTTTTT
clone size: .; J gene: TRBJ1-5; V gene: TRBV5-8; D gene: .; CDR3 protein: CASNLHSGGSNQPQHF; CDR3 DNA: TGTGCCAGCAATCTCCACTCGGGGGGTAGCAATCAGCCCCAGCATTTT
clone size: .; J gene: TRBJ1-3; V gene: TRBV15; D gene: TRBD1; CDR3 protein: CATSRDPRQGAGNTIYF; CDR3 DNA: TGTGCCACCAGCAGAGATCCGAGACAGGGGGCTGGAAACACCATATATTTT